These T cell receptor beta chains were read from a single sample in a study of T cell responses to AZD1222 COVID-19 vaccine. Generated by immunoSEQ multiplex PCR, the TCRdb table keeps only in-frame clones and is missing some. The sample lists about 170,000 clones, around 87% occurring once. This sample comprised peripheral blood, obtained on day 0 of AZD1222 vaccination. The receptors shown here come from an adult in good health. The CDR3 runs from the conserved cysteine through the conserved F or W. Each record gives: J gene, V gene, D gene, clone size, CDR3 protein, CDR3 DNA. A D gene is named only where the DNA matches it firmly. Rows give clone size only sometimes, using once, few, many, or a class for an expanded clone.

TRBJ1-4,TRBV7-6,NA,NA,CASSLLLRGSNEKLFF,TGTGCCAGCAGCTTACTATTGAGGGGGTCTAATGAAAAACTGTTTTTT
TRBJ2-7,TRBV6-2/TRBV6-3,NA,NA,CASSPQSRSYEQYF,TGTGCCAGCAGCCCTCAAAGCAGGTCCTACGAGCAGTACTTC
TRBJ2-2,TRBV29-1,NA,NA,CSVEDLVSSTGELFF,TGCAGCGTTGAAGACTTAGTTTCATCCACCGGGGAGCTGTTTTTT
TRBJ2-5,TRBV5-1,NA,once,CASSFQGSVETQYF,TGCGCCAGCAGCTTCCAGGGTAGTGTTGAGACCCAGTACTTC
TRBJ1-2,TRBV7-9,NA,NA,CASSSENYGYTF,TGTGCCAGCAGCTCCGAAAACTATGGCTACACCTTC
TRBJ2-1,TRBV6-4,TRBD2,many,CASSDSQRGPNEQFF,TGTGCCAGCAGTGACTCTCAGCGGGGGCCGAATGAGCAGTTCTTC
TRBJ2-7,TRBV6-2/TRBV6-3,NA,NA,CASSYSTGTDEQYF,TGTGCCAGCAGTTATTCCACCGGTACGGACGAGCAGTACTTC
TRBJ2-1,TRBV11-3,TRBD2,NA,CASSSLAGLYNEQFF,TGTGCCAGCAGCTCACTAGCGGGACTTTACAATGAGCAGTTCTTC
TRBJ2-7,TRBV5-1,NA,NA,CASSLLGSYEQYF,TGCGCCAGCAGTCTTCTAGGCTCCTACGAGCAGTACTTC
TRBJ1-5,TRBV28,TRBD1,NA,CASSQRNRGPNQPQHF,TGTGCCAGCAGCCAACGGAACAGGGGTCCGAATCAGCCCCAGCATTTT
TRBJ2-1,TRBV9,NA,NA,CASSPLPGRHNEQFF,TGTGCCAGCAGCCCCCTCCCCGGGAGACACAATGAGCAGTTCTTC
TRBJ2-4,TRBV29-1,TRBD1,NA,CSARGDRADIQYF,TGCAGCGCGAGGGGGGACAGGGCTGACATTCAGTACTTC
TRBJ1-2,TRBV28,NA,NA,CASSSQDSYLYGYTF,TGTGCCAGCAGTTCCCAAGACAGCTATCTCTATGGCTACACCTTC
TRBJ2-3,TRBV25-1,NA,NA,CASSDATGFKYF,TGTGCCAGCAGTGACGCGACAGGTTTTAAGTATTTT
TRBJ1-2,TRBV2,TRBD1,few,CASSYGQGGYGYTF,TGTGCCAGCAGTTACGGACAGGGCGGCTATGGCTACACCTTC
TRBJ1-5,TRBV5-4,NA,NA,CASSLRPNQPQHF,TGTGCCAGCAGCCTTCGACCTAATCAGCCCCAGCATTTT
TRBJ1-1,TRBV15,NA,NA,CATSSSRKGETEAFF,TGTGCCACCAGCAGCTCCAGGAAGGGGGAGACTGAAGCTTTCTTT
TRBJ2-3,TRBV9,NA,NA,CASSVYGGVADTQYF,TGTGCCAGCAGCGTATACGGGGGCGTGGCAGATACGCAGTATTTT
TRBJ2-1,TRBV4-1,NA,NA,CASSQFGNEQFF,TGCGCCAGCAGCCAATTCGGCAATGAGCAGTTCTTC
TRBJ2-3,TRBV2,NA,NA,CASSRTTSTDTQYF,TGTGCCAGCAGCAGGACAACAAGCACAGATACGCAGTATTTT
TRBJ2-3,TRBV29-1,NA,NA,CSVDETGTQDGDTQYF,TGCAGCGTTGATGAAACCGGGACCCAGGACGGAGATACGCAGTATTTT
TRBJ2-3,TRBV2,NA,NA,CASSRSGLSTDTQYF,TGTGCCAGCAGTAGATCGGGACTCAGCACAGATACGCAGTATTTT
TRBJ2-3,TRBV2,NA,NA,CASALAGITDTQYF,TGTGCCAGCGCGTTGGCGGGGATCACAGATACGCAGTATTTT
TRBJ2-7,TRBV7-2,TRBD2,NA,CASSTKPGLAGGRQYF,TGTGCCAGCAGCACAAAACCGGGACTAGCGGGGGGGCGGCAGTACTTC
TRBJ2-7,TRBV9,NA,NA,CASSVLPGGWYEQYF,TGTGCCAGCAGCGTACTACCGGGGGGCTGGTACGAGCAGTACTTC
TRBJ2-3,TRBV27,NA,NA,CASSPTGSTDTQYF,TGTGCCAGCAGCCCGACAGGAAGCACAGATACGCAGTATTTT